This entry is about one TCR beta chain. The antigen is not known. With a much larger clone just one base away, this may be a read error. TCRdb re-called the PCR reads with MiXCR, one entry per CDR3 protein. The sample records more than 450,000 distinct CDR3 sequences, 25% being singletons. CDR1 and CDR2 from the germline V gene are MGHRA and YSYEKL. This CDR3 has 16 residues. Deletions cut 4 bases from V and 2 bases from J, with 15 bases between. This sample stems from a study of molecular identifiers for immune sequencing clone quantification. Study background: Across replicate runs, RNA obtained from approximately 20,000 or 98,000 naive CD8 cells was divided into five, with four undergoing sequencing. Study-wide results and limits: Highly expanded clones may be undercounted when identical TCR molecules share barcodes. Jurkat TCR RNA spiked in from one cell could reportedly be detected among around 920,000 naive cells.

A CD8+CD4-CCR7+CD45RA+ phenotype served as the sorting definition for naive CD8 T cells. The sequence came from a human donor in good health. Some libraries in this study had Jurkat cell RNA spiked in. Sequencing was performed on naive CD8+ T cells from blood, with Jurkat cell RNA spiked in. As to subset: FACS-sorted CD8+CD4-CCR7+CD45RA+ naive T cells. This chain joins TRBV4-1 and TRBJ1-5, with D perhaps matching TRBD1 (6 bases). The CDR3 DNA reads as TGCGCCAGCAGCCGAACTACAGGGCTTGGCAATCAGCCCCAGCATTTT. Translating it yields CASSRTTGLGNQPQHF.